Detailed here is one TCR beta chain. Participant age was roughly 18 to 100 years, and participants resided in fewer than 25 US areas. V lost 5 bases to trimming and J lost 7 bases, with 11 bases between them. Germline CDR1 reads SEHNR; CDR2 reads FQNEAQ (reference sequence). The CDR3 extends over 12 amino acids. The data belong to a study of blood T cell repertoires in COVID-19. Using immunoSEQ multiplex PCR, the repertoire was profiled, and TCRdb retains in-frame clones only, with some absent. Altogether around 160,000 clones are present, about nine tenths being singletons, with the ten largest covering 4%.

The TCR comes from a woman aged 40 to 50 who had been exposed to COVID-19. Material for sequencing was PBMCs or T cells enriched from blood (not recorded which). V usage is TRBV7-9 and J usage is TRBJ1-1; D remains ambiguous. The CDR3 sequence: CASSPDTLEAFF. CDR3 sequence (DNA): TGTGCCAGCAGCCCCGACACCCTTGAAGCTTTCTTT.